This T cell receptor beta chain comes out of a study of blood T cell repertoires in COVID-19. CDR3 length equals 13 residues. Trimming took 3 bases from V and 3 from J, leaving 8 bases between them. From germline, CDR1 is MNHEY and CDR2 SMNVEV (reference sequence). Sequenced by immunoSEQ multiplex PCR; TCRdb stores in-frame clones only, minus some. Altogether about 270,000 clones are present, roughly 89% being singletons, with the ten largest covering 2% to 2.5%. Sequenced input: peripheral blood. The rearrangement uses TRBV27 and TRBJ1-2; D call uncertain. The clonotype comes from a man between 45 and 60 years old with acute or convalescent COVID-19. The CDR3 loop is CASSFAGDYGYTF. In DNA, the CDR3 is TGTGCCAGCAGTTTTGCCGGGGACTATGGCTACACCTTC.